The source of this TCR beta chain is a study of T cells in Graves' hyperthyroidism and ophthalmopathy. There are many counts of this clonotype. Researchers amplified the TCR beta CDR3 regions from RNA transcripts. During a first-round RT-PCR of the TCR CDR3, the HTBI primer set was used. TCRdb passed the multiplex PCR reads through MiXCR, listing each CDR3 protein once. This sample has around 350,000 distinct CDR3 sequences, with about a fifth found just once. The germline V gene encodes CDR1 LNHNV and CDR2 YYDKDF (reference sequence). The CDR3 is 15 amino acids. V lost 1 base and J lost 4; bases outside the gene matches: 1.

Sample: blood. The sequence was obtained from a woman aged 18 to 35 with Graves' hyperthyroidism. The chain joins TRBV15 to TRBJ1-5, with 10 bases fitting TRBD1. This CDR3 reads CATSRGDRGNQPQHF. CDR3 DNA sequence: TGTGCCACCAGCAGAGGGGACAGGGGAAATCAGCCCCAGCATTTT.